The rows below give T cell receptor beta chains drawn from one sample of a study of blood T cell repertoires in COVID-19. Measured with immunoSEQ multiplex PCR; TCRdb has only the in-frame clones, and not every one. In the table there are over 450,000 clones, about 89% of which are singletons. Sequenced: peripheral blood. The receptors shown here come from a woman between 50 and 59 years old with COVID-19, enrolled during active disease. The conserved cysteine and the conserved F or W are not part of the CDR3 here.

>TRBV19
ASTEQRGLHEKLF
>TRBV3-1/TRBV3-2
ASKAQGSGGYT
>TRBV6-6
ASNPGQRGNTIY
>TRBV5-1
ASSLGGPNEKLF
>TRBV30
AWREPSGLGTNGEKLF
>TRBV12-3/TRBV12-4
ASSAWTGYGYT
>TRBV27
ASSPGGGEITDTQY
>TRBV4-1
ASSQPWGESGDTQY
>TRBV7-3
ASSLTENTEAF
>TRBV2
ASIPGREKCF
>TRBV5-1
ASSLEGTGVTEAF
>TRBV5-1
ASSLAGNTEAF
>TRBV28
ASFSTALNSPLH
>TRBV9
ASGQGIAAEAF
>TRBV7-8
ASSSVQRGGADTQY
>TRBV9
ASSAPPDFGTQY
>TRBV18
ASSPGGGSTEAF
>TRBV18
ASSPSKTGDSGNTIY
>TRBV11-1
ASSLEQSQETQY
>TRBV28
ASSLGQSHGYT
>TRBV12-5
ASGPRGGHEQY
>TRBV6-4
ASRGQGADYGYT
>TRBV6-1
ASSEFFGGSEKLF
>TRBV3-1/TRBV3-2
ASSRQHLGTEAF
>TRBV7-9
ASTIAGTENTEAF
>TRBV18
ASSPTPGRQGQGNYGYT
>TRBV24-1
ATSVGGLNQETQY
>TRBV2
ASSVGVFSYEQY
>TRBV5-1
ASSSTSGGTGYT
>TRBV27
ASSLGHPSTYGYT
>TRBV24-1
ATQKQGANTGELF
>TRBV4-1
ASSRYRDRQNIQY
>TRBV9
ASSPRLAGDLSTDTQY
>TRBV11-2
ASSLVGGAAIEKLF
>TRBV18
ASSPPGLAGEGGYT
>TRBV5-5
ASSLLQSYSNQPQH
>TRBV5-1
ASSGQGYGYT
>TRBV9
ASSTTGTGHPLYHEQY
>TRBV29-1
SVEGQQNTEAF
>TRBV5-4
ASSPQTGGDTEAF
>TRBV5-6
ASSPDPGGHTDTQY
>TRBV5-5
ASSLYGGADYGYT
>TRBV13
ASSPQGTAVRNEQF
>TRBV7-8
ASSFTGVLQPQH
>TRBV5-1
ASLSGTGLPEAF